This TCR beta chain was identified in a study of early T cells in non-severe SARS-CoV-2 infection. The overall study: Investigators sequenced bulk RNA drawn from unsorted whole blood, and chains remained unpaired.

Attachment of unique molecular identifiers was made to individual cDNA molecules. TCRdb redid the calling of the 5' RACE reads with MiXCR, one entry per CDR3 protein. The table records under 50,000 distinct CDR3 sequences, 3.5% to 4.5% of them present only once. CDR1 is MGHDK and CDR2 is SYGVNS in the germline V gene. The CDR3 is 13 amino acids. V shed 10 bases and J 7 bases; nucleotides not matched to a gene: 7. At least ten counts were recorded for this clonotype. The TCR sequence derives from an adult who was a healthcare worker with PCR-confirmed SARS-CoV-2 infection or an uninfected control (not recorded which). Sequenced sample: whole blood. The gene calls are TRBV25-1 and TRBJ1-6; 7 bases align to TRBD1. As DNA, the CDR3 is TGTGCCACCACCGGGACAGTAAATTCACCCCTCCACTTT. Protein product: CATTGTVNSPLHF.